The 28 T cell receptor beta chains below come from one sample, sequenced in a study of CD8+CD57+ T cells in acquired aplastic anemia. By flow cytometry, patients selected for sequencing had shown an expansion of CD8+CD57+ cells. Genomic DNA templated the TCR beta VDJ and CDR3 profiling. One entry per CDR3 protein results from TCRdb running MiXCR on the reads. The sample carries under 200,000 distinct CDR3 sequences, 45% to 55% recorded once. The sample taken for sequencing was sorted CD4+, CD8+, or CD8+CD57+ T cells (not recorded which) from PBMCs. These receptors came from a human donor with aplastic anemia.

This clonotype was found many times. The chain recombines TRBV20-1 with TRBJ2-1; 12 bases are shared with TRBD1. After removal of 4 bases from V and 8 bases from J, the junction contained 6 bases not matched to a gene. Germline V gene sequence: CDR1 DFQATT, CDR2 SNEGSKA (reference sequence). The CDR3 has 14 residues. CDR3 amino acids: CSAIPGTGGHEQFF. The DNA for the CDR3 is TGCAGTGCTATACCCGGGACAGGGGGCCATGAGCAGTTCTTC.

V usage is TRBV20-1 and J usage is TRBJ2-1; possible D gene TRBD2, 5 bases. Looked up from germline, CDR1 is DFQATT and CDR2 is SNEGSKA (reference sequence). V shed 4 bases and J shed 5 bases, with 15 bases lying between them. This CDR3 is built from 14 residues. The CDR3: CSAMTTLSNNEQFF. The CDR3 bases are TGCAGTGCTATGACTACGTTGTCCAACAATGAGCAGTTCTTC.

There are many counts of this clonotype. The chain uses TRBV5-5 and TRBJ1-1, with D uncertain. Trimming pared 0 bases from V and 5 bases from J, leaving 11 bases between. Germline V gene data show CDR1 as SGHKS and CDR2 as YYEKEE (reference sequence). This CDR3 is 14 amino acids long. The CDR3 sequence: CASSLAGLGTEAFF. The CDR3 nucleotides read TGTGCCAGCAGCTTGGCAGGCTTGGGGACTGAAGCTTTCTTT.

This chain joins TRBV10-3 and TRBJ1-1; the D is unclear. V was pared by 10 bases and J by 1 base, with 19 bases between. Germline values: CDR1 ENHRY, CDR2 SYGVKD. The CDR3 runs 15 residues. This CDR3 reads CASSESVVANTEAFF. The CDR3 nucleotides are TGTGCCAGCAGCGAATCCGTCGTTGCGAACACTGAAGCTTTCTTT.

This clonotype was seen ten or more times. This sequence joins TRBV29-1 and TRBJ2-5; a weak D match, TRBD1 (6 bases). The V end lost 3 bases, the J end lost 4 bases, and 15 bases lay between the germline ends. The CDR3 consists of 14 residues. Germline V lookup: CDR1 SQVTM, CDR2 ANQGSEA. CDR3 in DNA: TGCAGCGTTGACTCCAGGGGATTAGGAGAGACCCAGTACTTC. Translation: CSVDSRGLGETQYF.

The chain employs TRBV19 and TRBJ1-2, with 7 bases lining up with TRBD1. The CDR3 contains 13 residues. Trimming cost V 6 bases and J 2 bases; bases outside gene matches: 3. Germline V lookup: CDR1 LNHDA, CDR2 SQIVND (reference sequence). The CDR3 DNA reads as TGTGCCAGTAGCATACAGGGGAACTATGGCTACACCTTC. Translation gives CASSIQGNYGYTF.

The CDR3 reads CASSLARSLFSGNTIYF. CDR3 in DNA: TGTGCCAGCAGCTTAGCGCGCAGCTTATTCTCTGGAAACACCATATATTTT. The chain is built from TRBV7-2 and TRBJ1-3; D is unresolved. CDR3 length equals 17 residues. In germline, CDR1 is SGHTA, CDR2 FQGNSA. Trimming pared 0 bases from V and 0 bases from J, leaving 12 bases between. The entire variable domain, with the rest obtained from reference TRBV7-2 and TRBJ1-3, is as follows: GAGVSQSPSNKVTEKGKDVELRCDPISGHTALYWYRQSLGQGLEFLIYFQGNSAPDKSGLPSDRFSAERTGGSVSTLTIQRTQQEDSAVYLCASSLARSLFSGNTIYFGEGSWLTVV.

The chain recombines TRBV10-3 with TRBJ2-1; D possibly corresponds to TRBD2 (5 bases). Germline V gene data show CDR1 as ENHRY and CDR2 as SYGVKD. Trimming shortened V by 0 bases and J by 9 bases, and 12 bases separated the two germline ends. The CDR3 is 14 amino acids. In nucleotides, the CDR3 is TGTGCCATCAGTGAGTCGCAAGTGGGGAGTGAGCAGTTCTTC. Protein product: CAISESQVGSEQFF.

This clonotype was seen many times. V gene TRBV4-1 combines with J gene TRBJ1-5; 8 bases align to TRBD1. The trim removed 4 bases at V and 8 bases at J, leaving 10 bases unmatched. The CDR3 loop spans 15 amino acids. Per germline, CDR1 MGHRA and CDR2 YSYEKL. CDR3 nucleotides: TGCGCCAGCAGCCTCGGGGCAGGGGGCCTGGAGCCCCAGCATTTT. Translation gives CASSLGAGGLEPQHF.

The chain employs TRBV10-3 and TRBJ1-1; possibly TRBD1 for D (6 bases). The V end lost 6 bases, the J end lost 1 base, and 18 bases lay between the germline ends. Germline V lookup: CDR1 ENHRY, CDR2 SYGVKD. The CDR3 has 16 residues. CDR3 protein: CAIRDSGAASNTEAFF. CDR3 DNA: TGTGCCATCAGGGATTCGGGGGCAGCCTCGAACACTGAAGCTTTCTTT.

The V call is TRBV19, the J call TRBJ2-7; perhaps TRBD1 as D (6 bases). V lost 8 bases, J lost 4 bases, and 6 bases lay in between. The germline CDR1 and CDR2 sequences are LNHDA and SQIVND (reference sequence). The CDR3 sequence is 10 residues long. As DNA, the CDR3 is TGTGCCAGTGGACAGTACGAGCAGTACTTC. Translated: CASGQYEQYF.

This clonotype came up many times. J is TRBJ1-6 and V is TRBV14; the match to TRBD1 covers 10 bases. The CDR3 covers 16 residues. J gave up 14 bases and V 4 bases, and 14 bases lay outside the gene matches. CDR1 and CDR2 from the germline V gene are SGHDN and FVKESK. For the CDR3, the DNA is TGTGCCAGCAGCCCCCGGCCGGGGACAGGGGATCAGGCCCTCCACTTT. Protein: CASSPRPGTGDQALHF. Complete variable domain (other parts from reference TRBV14 and TRBJ1-6): EAGVTQFPSHSVIEKGQTVTLRCDPISGHDNLYWYRRVMGKEIKFLLHFVKESKQDESGMPNNRFLAERTGGTYSTLKVQPAELEDSGVYFCASSPRPGTGDQALHFGNGTRLTVT.

J is TRBJ2-7 and V is TRBV29-1, with 7 bases that match TRBD1. The CDR3 loop spans 14 amino acids. V was pared by 4 bases and J by 2 bases, with 8 bases of the junction left unmatched. Germline CDR1 reads SQVTM; CDR2 reads ANQGSEA. CDR3 amino acids: CSVVPGQLTYEQYF. The DNA of the CDR3 is TGCAGCGTTGTTCCGGGACAGTTAACCTACGAGCAGTACTTC.

The genes are TRBV29-1 and TRBJ2-3, with 7 bases matching TRBD1. Germline loops: CDR1 SQVTM, CDR2 ANQGSEA. CDR3 size: 16 residues. Losses at the gene ends were 1 base for V and 0 bases for J; bases not matched to a gene: 7. Here the CDR3 reads CSVEGGDSSSTDTQYF. The CDR3, as DNA: TGCAGCGTTGAAGGAGGGGACAGTTCTAGCACAGATACGCAGTATTTT.

This clonotype has a handful of counts. V gene TRBV24-1 combines with J gene TRBJ2-1; D possibly uses TRBD1 or TRBD2 (5 bases each). The V gene's germline CDR1 is KGHDR and CDR2 SFDVKD. The CDR3 is made up of 15 amino acids. V was clipped by 4 bases and J by 9 bases, with 18 bases between them. The CDR3 DNA is TGTGCCACCAGTGACCCCGCCGGGACCGGAGGTGAGCAGTTCTTC. Translated, it gives CATSDPAGTGGEQFF.

This clonotype came up many times. The rearrangement joins TRBV12-3 or TRBV12-4 to TRBJ1-5; D remains ambiguous. The V and J ends lost 5 bases and 4 bases respectively, with 15 bases between them. The CDR3 is 15 residues long. CDR3 bases: TGTGCCAGCAGTAAAGGACCCAGCCAGAATCAGCCCCAGCATTTT. This codes for CASSKGPSQNQPQHF.

This clonotype has just a few counts. The chain couples TRBV5-4 to TRBJ2-1; TRBD2 matches 16 bases. The germline V gene has CDR1 SGHNT and CDR2 YYREEE (reference sequence). The length of the CDR3 is 18 residues. V shed 2 bases, J shed 9 bases, and the junction held 11 bases outside the gene matches. CDR3 in DNA: TGTGCCAGCAGCTTCGAAGCGGGACTAGCGGGAGGGAAGGGTGAGCAGTTCTTC. Its translation: CASSFEAGLAGGKGEQFF.

The chain joins TRBV9 to TRBJ1-6; no definite D call. Germline V gene sequence: CDR1 SGDLS, CDR2 YYNGEE. The length of the CDR3 is 16 residues. V lost 4 bases, J lost 0 bases, and 11 bases lay in between. This CDR3 is CASSPRSDSYNSPLHF. CDR3 nucleotide sequence: TGTGCCAGCAGCCCTCGGTCCGACTCCTATAATTCACCCCTCCACTTT.

This chain joins TRBV9 and TRBJ2-3, with 7 nucleotides matching TRBD2. The germline V gene has CDR1 SGDLS and CDR2 YYNGEE. Unmatched junction bases numbered 12, after V lost 4 bases and J lost 7 bases. The CDR3 is made up of 15 amino acids. The CDR3 reads CASSLQPSGTHTQYF. For the CDR3, the DNA is TGTGCCAGCAGCCTCCAGCCAAGCGGGACGCATACGCAGTATTTT. Filled out from reference TRBV9 and TRBJ2-3, the complete variable domain reads DSGVTQTPKHLITATGQRVTLRCSPRSGDLSVYWYQQSLDQGLQFLIQYYNGEERAKGNILERFSAQQFPDLHSELNLSSLELGDSALYFCASSLQPSGTHTQYFGPGTRLTVL.

Concerning this clonotype itself: At one boundary the junction diverges from the germline segment, which might be a read error. The gene calls are TRBV9 and TRBJ2-6; 8 bases line up with TRBD1. The CDR3 is 20 residues long. CDR1 is SGDLS, CDR2 YYNGEE, per germline. CDR3 bases: TGTGCCAGCAGTGTAGGCGACAGGGGACGGGCTGTTGCTGGGGCCAACGTCCTGACTTTC. It encodes CASSVGDRGRAVAGANVLTF.

This clonotype was detected only once. The chain couples TRBV20-1 to TRBJ2-1; no clear D gene. Germline V lookup: CDR1 DFQATT, CDR2 SNEGSKA (reference sequence). V lost 3 bases and J lost 10, with 10 bases in between. The CDR3 consists of 11 residues. CDR3: CSASMGVEQFF. The CDR3, as DNA: TGCAGTGCTAGTATGGGTGTGGAGCAGTTCTTC.

The chain recombines TRBV10-3 with TRBJ2-5, with a weak D call TRBD1 (5 bases). The CDR3 covers 12 residues. V gave up 5 bases and J gave up 1 base, with 5 bases separating them. The germline V gene encodes CDR1 ENHRY and CDR2 SYGVKD. CDR3 region: CAISRGQETQYF. The DNA for the CDR3 is TGTGCCATCAGTAGGGGCCAAGAGACCCAGTACTTC.

This chain links TRBV5-1 with TRBJ1-1, with a weak D call TRBD1 (5 bases). The CDR3 is 11 residues long. The germline V and J ends were trimmed by 5 bases and 4 bases, with 6 bases remaining between them. Germline assignment: CDR1 SGHRS and CDR2 YFSETQ. Written as DNA, the CDR3 is TGCGCCAGCAGAGGGGCCACTGAAGCTTTCTTT. Translating it yields CASRGATEAFF.

The CDR3 here is CASSGLAGGPYAYNEQFF. The CDR3 nucleotides are TGTGCCAGCAGTGGACTAGCGGGAGGGCCGTACGCCTACAATGAGCAGTTCTTC. The V and J genes are TRBV6-1 and TRBJ2-1, with 14 bases fitting TRBD2. The germline V gene has CDR1 MNHNS and CDR2 SASEGT. The CDR3 is made up of 18 amino acids. The trim removed 4 bases at V and 2 bases at J, leaving 7 bases unmatched.

This clonotype was found many times. The chain uses TRBV20-1 and TRBJ2-2; TRBD2 aligns across 8 bases. After removal of 3 bases from V and 5 bases from J, the junction contained 14 bases not matched to a gene. Germline V gene sequence: CDR1 DFQATT, CDR2 SNEGSKA (reference sequence). This CDR3 comprises 17 residues. CDR3 nucleotide sequence: TGCAGTGCTAGCGAAGGGAGCGGGAGACGAGGGACCGGGGAGCTGTTTTTT. It translates to CSASEGSGRRGTGELFF.

This clonotype turned up a few times. CDR3 loop: CASSLSGSHEQYF. CDR3 coding DNA: TGTGCCAGCTCACTAAGCGGGAGCCACGAGCAGTACTTC. The rearrangement joins TRBV18 to TRBJ2-7; TRBD2 agrees at 8 bases. V shed 4 bases and J 5 bases; nucleotides not matched to a gene: 4. Germline V lookup: CDR1 KGHSH, CDR2 LQKENI. There are 13 residues in the CDR3.

This clonotype was seen at least ten times. The rearrangement links TRBV2 to TRBJ2-7; D remains unclear. Trimming left V 9 bases short and J 0 bases short, with 12 bases between. This CDR3 spans 13 amino acids. Looked up from germline, CDR1 is SNHLY and CDR2 is FYNNEI. In nucleotides, the CDR3 is TGTGCCAGTTCGACCCTAAGCTCCTACGAGCAGTACTTC. This gives the protein CASSTLSSYEQYF.

The chain is built from TRBV15 and TRBJ2-2; either TRBD1 or TRBD2 may fit D (5 bases each). Trimming left V 5 bases short and J 4 bases short, with 20 bases between. Germline CDR1 and CDR2: LNHNV and YYDKDF (reference sequence). This CDR3 has 17 amino acids. For the CDR3, the DNA is TGTGCCACCAGCTCAAGAGCGTGGTGGGGGAGCACCGGGGAGCTGTTTTTT. Translated: CATSSRAWWGSTGELFF.